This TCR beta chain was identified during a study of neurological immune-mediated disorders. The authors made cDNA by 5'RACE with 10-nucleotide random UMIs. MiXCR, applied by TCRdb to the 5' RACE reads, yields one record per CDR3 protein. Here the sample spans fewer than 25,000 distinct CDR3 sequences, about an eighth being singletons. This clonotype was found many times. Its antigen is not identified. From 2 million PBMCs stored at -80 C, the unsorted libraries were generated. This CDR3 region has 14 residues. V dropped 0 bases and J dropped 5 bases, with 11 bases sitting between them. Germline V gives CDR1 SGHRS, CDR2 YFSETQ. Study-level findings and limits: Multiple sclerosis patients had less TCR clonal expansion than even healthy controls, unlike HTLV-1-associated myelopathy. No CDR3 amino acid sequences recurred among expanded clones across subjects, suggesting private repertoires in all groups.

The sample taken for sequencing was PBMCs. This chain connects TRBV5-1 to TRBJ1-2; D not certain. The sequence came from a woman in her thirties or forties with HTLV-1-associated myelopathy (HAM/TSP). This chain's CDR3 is CASSLVGSAYGYTF. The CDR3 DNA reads TGCGCCAGCAGCTTGGTGGGGTCCGCGTATGGCTACACCTTC.